Each of the 18 T cell receptor beta chains below was sequenced from the same sample in a study of T cell responses to AZD1222 COVID-19 vaccine. Some clones are missing from TCRdb's copy, which holds only in-frame ones; the method was immunoSEQ multiplex PCR. The sample contains 90,000 to 110,000 clones, around 90% of which appear only once. The material was peripheral blood, obtained on day 0 of MenACWY control vaccination. These receptor sequences come from an adult in good health.

V is TRBV4-2 and J is TRBJ2-5; D gene ambiguous. This CDR3 has 15 amino acids. The ends were cut back, 0 bases at V and 5 bases at J, with 13 bases in the middle. CDR1 and CDR2 from the germline V gene are LGHNA and YNFKEQ. The CDR3 DNA reads as TGTGCCAGCAGCCAAGAGGTTCGGAAGGGTGAGACCCAGTACTTC. It yields the protein CASSQEVRKGETQYF.

V and J are TRBV6-5 and TRBJ1-2; TRBD1 matches at 7 bases. V lost 0 bases to trimming and J lost 7 bases; unmatched junction nucleotides: 5. CDR3 length: 14 residues. Germline V CDR1 and CDR2: MNHEY, SVGAGI. Here the CDR3 reads CASSYSKGARGYTF. The DNA for the CDR3 is TGTGCCAGCAGTTACTCTAAGGGGGCGCGTGGCTACACCTTC.

CDR3 in DNA: TGTGCCAGCTCACCCCGGACCGGGACAGGGCCCTACGAGCAGTACTTC. It is translated as CASSPRTGTGPYEQYF. The V call is TRBV18, the J call TRBJ2-7, with 9 nucleotides matching TRBD1. Germline-derived CDR1 and CDR2 are KGHSH and LQKENI. The CDR3 spans 16 residues. Trimming at V came to 3 bases and at J to 2 bases, leaving 8 bases not matched to a gene.

The gene calls are TRBV27 and TRBJ2-7, with 11 positions matching TRBD2. Per the germline V gene, CDR1 is MNHEY and CDR2 is SMNVEV (reference sequence). The CDR3 extends over 15 amino acids. The V and J ends lost 4 bases and 4 bases, in that order; junction bases with no gene match: 6. The chain's CDR3 is CASSSPGLADYEQYF. CDR3 DNA: TGTGCCAGCAGTTCACCGGGACTAGCGGATTACGAGCAGTACTTC.

V and J are TRBV7-2 and TRBJ1-2; TRBD1 matches 8 bases. Germline V lookup: CDR1 SGHTA, CDR2 FQGNSA. The V and J ends lost 1 base and 4 bases, in that order; junction bases with no gene match: 5. The CDR3 has 15 residues. The CDR3 bases are TGTGCCAGCAGCTTAGTGACAGGGGACTCCTATGGCTACACCTTC. Translated: CASSLVTGDSYGYTF.

The chain couples TRBV7-2 to TRBJ1-1; D gene uncertain. V was cut by 1 base and J by 6 bases, with 12 bases left in between. CDR1 SGHTA and CDR2 FQGNSA come from the germline V gene. The CDR3 is made up of 14 amino acids. The CDR3 DNA sequence: TGTGCCAGCAGCTTAGGAGGGATTGGCGCTGAAGCTTTCTTT. It specifies CASSLGGIGAEAFF.

The chain couples TRBV7-6 to TRBJ2-2, with 9 nucleotides matching TRBD2. The V segment lost 6 bases and the J segment 1 base; nucleotides outside the gene matches: 3. This CDR3 has 15 amino acids. Germline lookup yields CDR1 SGHVS and CDR2 FNYEAQ. The CDR3 spells CASRRLAENTGELFF. CDR3 DNA: TGTGCCAGCAGGAGACTAGCGGAGAACACCGGGGAGCTGTTTTTT.

J is TRBJ1-4 and V is TRBV4-2; D might be TRBD1 (6 bases). The CDR3 extends over 15 amino acids. CDR1 and CDR2 (germline): LGHNA, YNFKEQ. Trimming took off 1 base at V and 4 bases at J, with 10 bases between the two ends. DNA of the CDR3: TGTGCCAGCAGCCAAGGGGGACAAGATAATGAAAAACTGTTTTTT. This gives the protein CASSQGGQDNEKLFF.

The V gene is TRBV3-1 (or the pseudogene TRBV3-2), the J gene TRBJ2-1; maybe TRBD2 (6 bases). Looked up from germline, CDR1 is LGHDT and CDR2 is YNNKEL (reference sequence). CDR3 length: 17 amino acids. V lost 4 bases and J lost 2, with 18 bases in between. CDR3 in amino acids: CASSPLMRGGPYNEQFF. CDR3 nucleotide sequence: TGTGCCAGCAGCCCCTTAATGAGGGGAGGTCCCTACAATGAGCAGTTCTTC.

J is TRBJ2-3 and V is TRBV6-2 or TRBV6-3, with 7 bases fitting TRBD1. The CDR3 has 17 residues. Germline assignment: CDR1 MNHEY and CDR2 SVGEGT. Trimming removed 6 bases from V and 2 bases from J; junction bases left unmatched: 14. CDR3: CASSLRQGFSPTDTQYF. CDR3 nucleotides: TGTGCCAGCAGCCTTCGACAGGGTTTCAGCCCCACAGATACGCAGTATTTT.

The chain combines TRBV24-1 with TRBJ2-5; D unresolved. The CDR3 is 13 residues long. V lost 3 bases to trimming and J lost 2 bases, with 6 bases between them. Germline lookup yields CDR1 KGHDR and CDR2 SFDVKD. This CDR3 reads CATSDPIQETQYF. The CDR3, as DNA: TGTGCCACCAGTGATCCCATACAAGAGACCCAGTACTTC.

The V gene is TRBV5-6, the J gene TRBJ1-2, with a possible D match to TRBD1 (5 bases). Trimming shortened V by 4 bases and J by 4 bases, and 8 bases separated the two germline ends. The CDR3 sequence is 12 residues long. CDR1 SGHDT and CDR2 YYEEEE come from the germline V gene. The CDR3 protein is CASSAGSYGYTF. CDR3 DNA: TGTGCCAGCAGCGCAGGGTCCTATGGCTACACCTTC.

This clone was detected once. The chain joins TRBV4-3 to TRBJ1-4; D gene uncertain. CDR1 is LGHNA, CDR2 YSLEER, per germline. The V end was cut by 1 base, the J end by 3 bases, with 9 bases between. The CDR3 is 15 residues long. The CDR3 DNA reads as TGCGCCAGCAGCCAAGGTCCGTCCCCTAATGAAAAACTGTTTTTT. Protein: CASSQGPSPNEKLFF.

The CDR3 protein is CASSSQLRNYGYTF. The DNA of the CDR3 is TGTGCCAGCAGCTCCCAGTTGCGTAACTATGGCTACACCTTC. The chain couples TRBV5-4 to TRBJ1-2; D remains unclear. The CDR3 covers 14 residues. Trimming removed 3 bases at V and 1 base at J, with 10 bases between. Per the germline V gene, CDR1 is SGHNT and CDR2 is YYREEE (reference sequence).

V and J are TRBV12-2 and TRBJ2-7; the D call of TRBD1 is as the table states it, not checked on the DNA. TRBV12-2 is an annotated pseudogene. The length of the CDR3 is 19 residues. The CDR3: CASRFRGQGAKLPSYEQYF. The CDR3 bases are TGTGCAAGTCGCTTCCGGGGACAGGGGGCGAAATTGCCGAGCTACGAGCAGTACTTC.

The chain couples TRBV30 to TRBJ2-1, with a weak D call TRBD2 (6 bases). This CDR3 has 11 residues. V gave up 1 base and J gave up 10 bases, with 8 bases separating them. Germline CDR1 and CDR2: GTSNPN and SVGIG (reference sequence). The CDR3 region has the DNA TGTGCCTGGAGTGCTAGCGCCGAGCAGTTCTTC. It yields the protein CAWSASAEQFF.

The chain joins TRBV5-1 to TRBJ2-7; 8 bases line up with TRBD1. V was pared by 2 bases and J by 5 bases, with 9 bases of the junction left unmatched. The CDR3 sequence is 15 residues long. Germline V gives CDR1 SGHRS, CDR2 YFSETQ. The CDR3 nucleotides read TGCGCCAGCAGCTTCGAGGGCAGGGGGCGTCACGAGCAGTACTTC. Amino acid sequence: CASSFEGRGRHEQYF.

The V gene is TRBV7-3, the J gene TRBJ2-1; D possibly corresponds to TRBD1 (7 bases). Looked up from germline, CDR1 is SGHTA and CDR2 is FQGTGA. There are 20 residues in the CDR3. V dropped 5 bases and J dropped 2 bases, with 28 bases sitting between them. The CDR3: CASSPPDRDFGTDAYNEQFF. The CDR3 nucleotides are TGTGCCAGCAGCCCCCCAGACAGGGACTTTGGGACAGACGCCTACAATGAGCAGTTCTTC.